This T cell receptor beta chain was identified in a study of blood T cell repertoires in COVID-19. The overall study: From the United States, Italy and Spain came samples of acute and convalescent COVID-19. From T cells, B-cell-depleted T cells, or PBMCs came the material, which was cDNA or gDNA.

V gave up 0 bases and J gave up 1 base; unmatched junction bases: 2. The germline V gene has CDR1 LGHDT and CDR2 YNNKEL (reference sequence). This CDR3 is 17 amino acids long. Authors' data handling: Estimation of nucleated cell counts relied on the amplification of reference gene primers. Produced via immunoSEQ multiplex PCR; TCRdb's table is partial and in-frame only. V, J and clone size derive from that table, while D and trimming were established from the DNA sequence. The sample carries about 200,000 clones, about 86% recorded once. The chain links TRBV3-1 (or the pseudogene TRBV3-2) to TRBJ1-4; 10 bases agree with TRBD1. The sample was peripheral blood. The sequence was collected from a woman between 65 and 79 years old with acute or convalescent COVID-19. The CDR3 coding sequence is TGTGCCAGCAGCCAAGAGGGACAGGGGATAACTAATGAAAAACTGTTTTTT. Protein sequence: CASSQEGQGITNEKLFF.